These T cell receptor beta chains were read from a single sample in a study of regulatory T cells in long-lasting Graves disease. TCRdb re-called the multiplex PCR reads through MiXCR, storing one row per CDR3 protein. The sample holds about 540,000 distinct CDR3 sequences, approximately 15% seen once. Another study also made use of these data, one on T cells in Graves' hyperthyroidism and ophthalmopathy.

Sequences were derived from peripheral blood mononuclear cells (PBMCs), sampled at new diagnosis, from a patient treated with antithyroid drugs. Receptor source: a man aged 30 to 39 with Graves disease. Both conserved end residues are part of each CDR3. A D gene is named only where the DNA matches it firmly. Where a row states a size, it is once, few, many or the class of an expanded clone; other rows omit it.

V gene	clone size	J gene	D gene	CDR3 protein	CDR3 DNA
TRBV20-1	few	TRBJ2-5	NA	CSARDRGEYETQYF	TGCAGTGCTAGAGATCGCGGCGAATACGAGACCCAGTACTTC
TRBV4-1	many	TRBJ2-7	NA	CASSQDPGREQYF	TGCGCCAGCAGCCAAGATCCTGGACGCGAGCAGTACTTC
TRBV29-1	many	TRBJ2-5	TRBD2	CSVSAGEETQYF	TGCAGCGTCTCGGCGGGAGAAGAGACCCAGTACTTC
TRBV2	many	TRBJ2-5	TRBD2	CASSMRLAGYQETQYF	TGTGCCAGCAGTATGAGACTAGCGGGGTACCAAGAGACCCAGTACTTC
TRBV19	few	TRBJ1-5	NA	CASSLQRQPQHF	TGTGCCAGTAGTTTGCAGAGGCAGCCCCAGCATTTT
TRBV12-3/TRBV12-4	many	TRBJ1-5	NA	CASSLTGFGNQPQHF	TGTGCCAGCAGTTTAACAGGTTTCGGCAATCAGCCCCAGCATTTT
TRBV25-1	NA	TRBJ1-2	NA	CASSDPGSGYTF	TGTGCCAGCAGTGATCCAGGGTCTGGCTACACCTTC
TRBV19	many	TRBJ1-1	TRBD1	CASSIPTGGEAFF	TGTGCCAGTAGTATCCCGACAGGGGGAGAAGCTTTCTTT
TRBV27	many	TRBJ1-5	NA	CASSREVNQPQHF	TGTGCCAGCAGTCGGGAAGTTAATCAGCCCCAGCATTTT
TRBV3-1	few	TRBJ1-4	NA	CASSQRDRDEKLFF	TGTGCCAGCAGCCAACGGGACCGGGATGAAAAACTGTTTTTT
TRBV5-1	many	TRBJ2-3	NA	CASSPRSGWVTADTQYF	TGCGCCAGCAGCCCCAGATCGGGCTGGGTAACAGCAGATACGCAGTATTTT
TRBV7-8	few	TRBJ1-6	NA	CASSLVEGNSPLHF	TGTGCCAGCAGCTTAGTGGAGGGGAATTCACCCCTCCACTTT
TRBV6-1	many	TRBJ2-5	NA	CASSRVYQETQYF	TGTGCCAGCAGTAGGGTGTACCAAGAGACCCAGTACTTC
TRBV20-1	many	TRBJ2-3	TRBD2	CSARDRRAGASDTQYF	TGCAGTGCTAGAGATCGCAGAGCGGGAGCTTCAGATACGCAGTATTTT
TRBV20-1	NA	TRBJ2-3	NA	CSARDHVRGTTDTQYF	TGCAGTGCTAGAGATCATGTTCGGGGGACCACAGATACGCAGTATTTT
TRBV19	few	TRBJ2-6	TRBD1	CASTWDSLDMGANVLTF	TGTGCCAGTACGTGGGACAGTCTTGATATGGGGGCCAACGTCCTGACTTTC
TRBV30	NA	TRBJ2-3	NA	CAWTRDFTDTQYF	TGTGCCTGGACGCGGGACTTCACAGATACGCAGTATTTT
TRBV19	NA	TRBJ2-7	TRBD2	CASSTTSGDYEQYF	TGTGCCAGTAGCACAACTAGCGGAGACTACGAGCAGTACTTC
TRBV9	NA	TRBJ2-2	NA	CASSVLDSNTGELFF	TGTGCCAGCAGCGTGCTGGACTCCAACACCGGGGAGCTGTTTTTT
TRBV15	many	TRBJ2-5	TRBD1	CATSAWDRVGETQYF	TGTGCCACCAGTGCCTGGGACAGGGTGGGGGAGACCCAGTACTTC
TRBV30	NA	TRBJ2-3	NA	CAWSVLPGESSTDTQYF	TGTGCCTGGAGTGTACTACCGGGCGAGTCTAGCACAGATACGCAGTATTTT
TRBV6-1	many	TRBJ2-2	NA	CASWTDTTGELFF	TGTGCCAGCTGGACAGACACCACCGGGGAGCTGTTTTTT
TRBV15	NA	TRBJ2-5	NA	CATSRERRDQETQYF	TGTGCCACCAGCAGAGAACGACGCGACCAAGAGACCCAGTACTTC
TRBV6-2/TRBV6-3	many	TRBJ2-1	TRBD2	CASSKPGLNYNEQFF	TGTGCCAGCAGTAAACCGGGACTAAACTACAATGAGCAGTTCTTC
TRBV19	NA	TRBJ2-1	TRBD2	CASRWTSQTPNEQFF	TGTGCCAGTAGATGGACTAGCCAAACCCCCAATGAGCAGTTCTTC
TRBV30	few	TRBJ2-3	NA	CAWTTPAGATDTQYF	TGTGCCTGGACCACGCCGGCGGGTGCGACAGATACGCAGTATTTT
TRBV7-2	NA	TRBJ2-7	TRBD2	CASSFTSGIPPYEQYF	TGTGCCAGCAGCTTCACTAGCGGAATTCCCCCCTACGAGCAGTACTTC
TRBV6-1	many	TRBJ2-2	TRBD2	CASTQLAGGYTGELFF	TGTGCCAGCACCCAACTAGCGGGAGGTTACACCGGGGAGCTGTTTTTT
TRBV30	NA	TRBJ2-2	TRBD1	CAWSRGIPNTGELFF	TGTGCCTGGAGCAGGGGGATCCCTAACACCGGGGAGCTGTTTTTT
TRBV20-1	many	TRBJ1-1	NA	CSAVQGGSTEAFF	TGCAGTGCCGTACAGGGAGGGAGCACTGAAGCTTTCTTT
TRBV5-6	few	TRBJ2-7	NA	CASSLSAGAPYEQYF	TGTGCCAGCAGCTTGTCAGCGGGTGCCCCATACGAGCAGTACTTC
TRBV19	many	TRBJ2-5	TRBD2	CATRTSAKETQYF	TGTGCCACCCGGACTAGCGCAAAAGAGACCCAGTACTTC
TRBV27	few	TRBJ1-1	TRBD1	CASSTTYRGLRNTEAFF	TGTGCCAGCAGTACGACTTACAGGGGATTGAGGAACACTGAAGCTTTCTTT
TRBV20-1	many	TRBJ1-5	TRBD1	CSASQDRGGGQPQHF	TGCAGTGCTAGTCAAGACAGGGGGGGTGGTCAGCCCCAGCATTTT
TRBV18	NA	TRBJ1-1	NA	CASSPSISWGNTEAFF	TGTGCCAGCTCACCATCAATTTCTTGGGGGAACACTGAAGCTTTCTTT
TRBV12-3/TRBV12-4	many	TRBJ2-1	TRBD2	CASSLGGLRGSYNEQFF	TGTGCCAGCAGTTTAGGGGGCCTCCGCGGGAGCTACAATGAGCAGTTCTTC